What follows are 2 T cell receptor beta chains derived from one specimen sequenced in a study of OX40 agonist ivuxolimab in advanced cancers. Method: immunoSEQ multiplex PCR; TCRdb's copy keeps in-frame clones and lacks some. The sample lists 65,000 to 95,000 clones, approximately 85% occurring once. The starting material was CD4+ or CD8+ T cells sorted from blood, obtained in a trial of the OX40 agonist ivuxolimab. The receptors come from an adult with an advanced solid tumor such as melanoma, head and neck, liver or kidney cancer.

This chain uses TRBV28 with TRBJ2-5; possible D gene TRBD2, 6 bases. CDR1 MDHEN and CDR2 SYDVKM come from the germline V gene. The CDR3 covers 15 residues. The V end was cut by 2 bases, the J end by 5 bases, with 15 bases between. CDR3 sequence reads: CASSLGGARAETQYF. CDR3 DNA sequence: TGTGCCAGCAGTTTAGGAGGGGCCCGGGCGGAGACCCAGTACTTC.

The chain is built from TRBV28 and TRBJ2-7, with TRBD1 identical over 9 bases. With V trimmed by 1 base and J by 4 bases, 5 bases remained unmatched. Germline lookup yields CDR1 MDHEN and CDR2 SYDVKM. The CDR3 covers 15 residues. CDR3 bases: TGTGCCAGCAGTTTATCGGGACAGGGTTTGTACGAGCAGTACTTC. Protein product: CASSLSGQGLYEQYF. The full variable domain, its missing parts supplied by reference TRBV28 and TRBJ2-7, is DVKVTQSSRYLVKRTGEKVFLECVQDMDHENMFWYRQDPGLGLRLIYFSYDVKMKEKGDIPEGYSVSREKKERFSLILESASTNQTSMYLCASSLSGQGLYEQYFGPGTRLTVT.